Given below is one TCR beta chain in context. This entry is derived from a study of blood T cell repertoires in COVID-19. On the study more broadly: Sample material is recorded as cDNA or gDNA derived from T cells, B-cell-depleted T cells, or PBMCs.

Clones were sequenced by immunoSEQ multiplex PCR, and TCRdb holds only the in-frame ones, with some missing. The sample includes approximately 250,000 clones, around nine tenths of them seen just once. This CDR3 has 14 residues. V trimming: 5 bases; J trimming: 8 bases; junction bases outside the gene matches: 9. CDR1 is MDHEN and CDR2 is SYDVKM in the germline V gene. Sequences were obtained from peripheral blood. V usage is TRBV28 and J usage is TRBJ1-3; 7 nucleotides match TRBD1. This receptor was identified in a woman aged 60-70 years who had recovered from COVID-19. CDR3 bases: TGTGCCAGCAGTCAACTAGACAGGGAGGACACCATATATTTT. It is translated as CASSQLDREDTIYF.